This TCR beta chain was sequenced in a study of monozygotic twins with inflammatory bowel disease. This CDR3 comprises 14 residues. Germline V gene lookup returns CDR1 KGHSH and CDR2 LQKENI. After re-calling the 5' RACE reads, TCRdb lists one entry per CDR3 protein, DNA absent. Its table records around 380,000 distinct CDR3 sequences. The sequenced sample was blood. The V gene is TRBV18, the J gene TRBJ1-2; TCRdb calls TRBD1, which cannot be checked without DNA. The sequence derives from a human donor with ulcerative colitis or Crohn's disease, or a healthy co-twin of an affected twin (not recorded which). The CDR3 is CASSLNRDDSGYTF.